The next 26 T cell receptor beta chains were all read from a single sample in a study of T cell clonality in common variable immunodeficiency. Overall study findings and caveats: Fewer deletions and N-nucleotide insertions were reportedly seen in common variable immunodeficiency TCR beta sequences.

The antigens of these receptors remain unknown. The repertoire was sequenced with immunoSEQ multiplex PCR; TCRdb's copy has only in-frame clones and lacks some. The sample yields 30,000 to 40,000 clones, without any singletons. Sequenced input: peripheral blood mononuclear cells. The receptors come from a human donor with common variable immunodeficiency.

This clone was detected a few times. The CDR3 region is CAWSGLAGGYNEQFF. The CDR3 bases that were read are TGTGCCTGGAGTGGCCTAGCGGGGGGGTACAATGAG. The genes are TRBV30 and TRBJ2-1; 12 bases align to TRBD2. The CDR3 end is not reached by the read, which stops 3 residues before it; the germline J gene fills it in. J was trimmed by 4 bases and V by 1 base; bases with no gene match: 2. In germline, CDR1 is GTSNPN, CDR2 SVGIG (reference sequence). CDR3 length: 15 residues.

This clone has at least ten counts. The CDR3 extends 3 residues past the end of the read, so its final part is completed from the germline J gene. J is TRBJ2-7 and V is TRBV12-3 or TRBV12-4; perhaps TRBD2 as D (7 bases). This CDR3 has 16 amino acids. V was trimmed by 5 bases and J by 0 bases, leaving 17 bases between them. The sequenced CDR3 bases are TGTGCCAGCAGTCTTGGACTAAGGGGGGGCTCCTACGAG. Translation gives CASSLGLRGGSYE. The complete CDR3 sequence is CASSLGLRGGSYEQYF.

This clone was counted many times. Read sequence stops 3 residues before the CDR3 end, and the germline J gene provides the missing end. The gene calls are TRBV11-2 and TRBJ2-3; TRBD2 aligns across 10 bases. This CDR3 has 14 residues. Germline-derived CDR1 and CDR2 are SGHAT and FQNNGV. The V segment lost 9 bases and the J segment 4 bases; nucleotides outside the gene matches: 7. The part of the CDR3 DNA that was read is TGTGCCAGTTTAGCGGGGGGCCCCGCAGATACG. It yields the protein CASLAGGPADT. The CDR3 as a whole reads CASLAGGPADTQYF.

This clone has at least ten counts. The read ends 3 residues early relative to the CDR3; the germline J gene fills the gap. The rearrangement links TRBV18 to TRBJ2-5, with 14 bases fitting TRBD2. Looked up from germline, CDR1 is KGHSH and CDR2 is LQKENI. CDR3 length equals 17 residues. J was trimmed by 3 bases and V by 3 bases; bases with no gene match: 6. The DNA read from the CDR3 is TGTGCCAGCTCACCTTCCGCGGGACTAGCGGGGGAAGAGACC. It encodes CASSPSAGLAGEET. The full-length CDR3 reads as CASSPSAGLAGEETQYF.

This clone has just a few counts. The read ends 3 residues early relative to the CDR3; the germline J gene fills the gap. The V gene is TRBV2, the J gene TRBJ2-5; 14 bases map to TRBD2. The J segment lost 3 bases and the V segment lost 8 bases, leaving 8 bases of the junction unmatched. Looked up from germline, CDR1 is SNHLY and CDR2 is FYNNEI. This CDR3 comprises 16 residues. The part of the CDR3 DNA that was read is TGTGCCAGCTCGGGACTAGCGGGGGCCACCAAAGAGACC. Amino acids: CASSGLAGATKET. The full CDR3 protein reads CASSGLAGATKETQYF.

As regards this clone: The CDR3 extends 3 residues past the end of the read, so its final part is completed from the germline J gene. This chain links TRBV5-1 with TRBJ2-3; 7 bases fit TRBD2. This CDR3 comprises 16 residues. Per the germline V gene, CDR1 is SGHRS and CDR2 is YFSETQ. V lost 1 base and J lost 2; bases outside the gene matches: 7. The DNA read from the CDR3 is TGCGCCAGCAGCTTGACCGGGGGGTTACTCACAGATACG. It codes for CASSLTGGLLTDT. The CDR3 reads in full as CASSLTGGLLTDTQYF.

This clone was seen repeatedly, ten times or more. The read is 3 residues too short to cover the CDR3 end, so that end is filled in from the germline J gene. J is TRBJ1-6 and V is TRBV19, with D perhaps matching TRBD1 (5 bases). CDR1 LNHDA and CDR2 SQIVND come from the germline V gene (reference sequence). The germline V and J ends were trimmed by 6 bases and 8 bases, with 11 bases remaining between them. This CDR3 spans 13 amino acids. The covered CDR3 bases are TGTGCCAGTAGACCCGACAGTTATTCACCC. Translated, it gives CASRPDSYSP. The CDR3 in its entirety is CASRPDSYSPLHF.

This clone was observed many times. With the read ending 3 residues before the CDR3 end, the germline J gene is used to fill in that end. The genes are TRBV7-3 and TRBJ2-5; maybe TRBD1 (5 bases). The CDR3 is 13 residues long. Germline V gene sequence: CDR1 SGHTA, CDR2 FQGTGA. Deletions cut 5 bases from V and 1 base from J, with 8 bases between. This CDR3 is CASSPGPQETQYF. The CDR3 DNA, read in part, is TGTGCCAGCAGCCCAGGGCCCCAAGAGACC.

This clone was recorded many times. The CDR3 goes on 3 residues after the read ends, and that part is filled in from the germline J gene. The rearrangement joins TRBV30 to TRBJ1-5; 7 bases are a match to TRBD1. Germline V gene sequence: CDR1 GTSNPN, CDR2 SVGIG (reference sequence). Germline trimming cut 3 bases from V and 4 bases from J; bases unmatched to any gene: 3. CDR3 length: 13 amino acids. CDR3 sequence reads: CAWSLRGNQPQHF. The sequenced CDR3 bases are TGTGCCTGGAGCCTCAGGGGGAATCAGCCC.

This clone was seen repeatedly, ten times or more. The CDR3 end lies 3 residues beyond the end of the read and is filled in from the germline J gene. The chain carries TRBV11-3 and TRBJ2-1; 8 bases fit TRBD2. After removal of 5 bases from V and 7 bases from J, the junction contained 1 base not matched to a gene. Germline lookup yields CDR1 SGHNT and CDR2 YENEEA. CDR3 length: 12 amino acids. The DNA read from the CDR3 is TGTGCCAGCAGCGGACTAGCTAATGAG. Translated: CASSGLANE. The CDR3, in full, reads CASSGLANEQFF.

A note on this clone: The read gets to within 3 residues of the CDR3 end, and the germline J gene fills in the rest. The chain couples TRBV7-6 to TRBJ1-3; D might be TRBD1 (5 bases). The CDR3 runs to 15 residues. The V gene lost 0 bases and the J gene lost 2 bases, with 8 bases spanning the gap. In germline, CDR1 is SGHVS, CDR2 FNYEAQ. CDR3: CASSLAEGPGNTIYF. CDR3 DNA (partial): TGTGCCAGCAGCTTAGCGGAGGGGCCTGGAAACACC.

This clone came up a few times. The missing CDR3 end, 3 residues past where the read stops, is filled in from the germline J gene. J is TRBJ2-5 and V is TRBV7-3, with D perhaps matching TRBD2 (5 bases). Trimming removed 5 bases at V and 5 bases at J, with 18 bases between. This CDR3 is 15 amino acids long. Germline values: CDR1 SGHTA, CDR2 FQGTGA. The CDR3 sequence is CASSPSGTARETQYF. Partial CDR3 DNA: TGTGCCAGCAGCCCGAGCGGAACTGCGCGGGAGACC.

As for this clone: The observed sequence ends 3 residues before the CDR3 terminus, with the missing tail filled in from the germline J gene. This sequence joins TRBV19 and TRBJ1-1, with D uncertain. V lost 8 bases to trimming and J lost 0 bases, with 28 bases between them. The CDR3 has 19 residues. Germline V gene lookup returns CDR1 LNHDA and CDR2 SQIVND (reference sequence). The CDR3 loop is CASSEIASSMLGLNTEAFF. CDR3 DNA (partial): TGTGCCAGTTCGGAGATCGCCAGTAGTATGTTAGGGCTGAACACTGAA. The full variable domain, completed using reference TRBV19 and TRBJ1-1, is DGGITQSPKYLFRKEGQNVTLSCEQNLNHDAMYWYRQDPGQGLRLIYYSQIVNDFQKGDIAEGYSVSREKKESFPLTVTSAQKNPTAFYLCASSEIASSMLGLNTEAFFGQGTRLTVV.

This clone showed up just a few times. Here the CDR3 reads CASSWTHTDTQYF. CDR3 DNA (partial): TGTGCCAGCAGCTGGACACACACAGATACG. The chain uses TRBV5-6 and TRBJ2-3, with D possibly TRBD1 on 5 matching bases. The read ends 3 residues before the CDR3 terminus; that terminus is restored from the germline J gene. This CDR3 comprises 13 residues. V was clipped by 3 bases and J by 2 bases, with 7 bases between them. Germline V gene sequence: CDR1 SGHDT, CDR2 YYEEEE.

Notes on this clone: The read ends 3 residues before the CDR3 terminus; that terminus is restored from the germline J gene. The V call is TRBV30, the J call TRBJ1-4; 9 bases agree with TRBD1. From germline, CDR1 is GTSNPN and CDR2 SVGIG (reference sequence). V shed 0 bases and J 7 bases; nucleotides not matched to a gene: 6. The CDR3 totals 15 residues. The covered CDR3 bases are TGTGCCTGGAGTGTAAAGGGACAGGGAAGTGAAAAA. Its protein is CAWSVKGQGSEK. The whole CDR3 protein reads CAWSVKGQGSEKLFF.

Turning to this clone: The CDR3 is cut off 3 residues early in the read; its end comes from the germline J gene. This chain connects TRBV2 to TRBJ1-2; TRBD1 aligns across 8 bases. Germline-derived CDR1 and CDR2 are SNHLY and FYNNEI. Trimming cost V 7 bases and J 4 bases; bases outside gene matches: 5. The CDR3 has 13 amino acids. The CDR3 spells CASKATGAYGYTF. Partial CDR3 DNA: TGTGCCAGCAAAGCGACAGGGGCCTATGGC.

Only a few counts were recorded for this clone. The read falls 3 residues short of the CDR3 end, and the missing part is taken from the germline J gene. This sequence joins TRBV6-1 and TRBJ2-7; 11 bases fit TRBD2. CDR1 is MNHNS, CDR2 SASEGT, per germline. V trimming: 4 bases; J trimming: 3 bases; junction bases outside the gene matches: 8. This CDR3 spans 16 amino acids. The DNA read from the CDR3 is TGTGCCAGCAGTGGGACTAGCGGGCGAAACTTCTACGAG. Translating gives CASSGTSGRNFYE. The complete CDR3 reads CASSGTSGRNFYEQYF.

As concerns this clone: The junction departs from the called germline gene at one end, perhaps through a read error. The read ends 3 residues before the CDR3 terminus; that terminus is restored from the germline J gene. The V call is TRBV19, the J call TRBJ2-4; D is ambiguous. CDR1 and CDR2 (germline): LNHDA, SQIVND (reference sequence). This CDR3 is built from 15 residues. The covered CDR3 bases are TGTGCCAGTAGTATAGTTCCTAGAGCCAAAGACATT. Amino acid sequence: CASSIVPRAKDI. The whole CDR3 protein reads CASSIVPRAKDIQYF.

This clone was counted a few times. This chain's CDR3 is CASSLVRHQPQHF. The part of the CDR3 DNA that was read is TGTGCCAGCAGCTTAGTCAGGCATCAGCCC. The chain employs TRBV7-8 and TRBJ1-5, with D unclear. The CDR3 is cut off 3 residues early in the read; its end comes from the germline J gene. Trimming pared 1 base from V and 5 bases from J, leaving 6 bases between. Germline CDR1 and CDR2: SGHVS and FQNEAQ. CDR3 length: 13 amino acids.

This clone showed up just a few times. The read halts 3 residues ahead of the CDR3 end, with the missing end drawn from the germline J gene. This sequence joins TRBV19 and TRBJ1-6; 10 bases line up with TRBD1. CDR3 length: 14 residues. Germline V gene sequence: CDR1 LNHDA, CDR2 SQIVND (reference sequence). The trim removed 3 bases at V and 9 bases at J, leaving 2 bases unmatched. The CDR3 is CASSMGQGTSPLHF. The CDR3 bases that were read are TGTGCCAGTAGTATGGGACAGGGGACTTCACCC.

Judged by abundance, this clone is medium-sized. Coverage ceases 3 residues before the CDR3 finishes, and the germline J gene fills in the end. The chain employs TRBV10-3 and TRBJ2-3; 8 nucleotides agree with TRBD2. The CDR3 runs 19 residues. Trimming cost V 3 bases and J 0 bases; bases outside gene matches: 14. Germline V lookup: CDR1 ENHRY, CDR2 SYGVKD. Incomplete CDR3 DNA: TGTGCCATCAGTGATGATGCTAGCGGGCGACAGACTAGCACAGATACG. Translating gives CAISDDASGRQTSTDT. The entire CDR3 is CAISDDASGRQTSTDTQYF.

In its sample, this clone was seen many times. The read halts 3 residues ahead of the CDR3 end, with the missing end drawn from the germline J gene. The rearrangement uses TRBV7-9 and TRBJ1-2, with 7 bases lining up with TRBD1. This CDR3 has 13 residues. Per germline, CDR1 SEHNR and CDR2 FQNEAQ (reference sequence). J lost 4 bases, V lost 8 bases, and 7 bases had no gene match. The CDR3 DNA, read in part, is TGTGCCAGCGGGACAGTGAACCTCTATGGC. This codes for CASGTVNLYG. Given in full, the CDR3 is CASGTVNLYGYTF.

The sample holds a few counts of this clone. Coverage ceases 3 residues before the CDR3 finishes, and the germline J gene fills in the end. The chain carries TRBV7-8 and TRBJ2-1, with D perhaps assigned TRBD1 or TRBD2 (5 bases each). V lost 5 bases and J lost 6, with 20 bases in between. Germline CDR1 reads SGHVS; CDR2 reads FQNEAQ. This CDR3 region has 16 residues. The CDR3 region is CASSVPEEGESNEQFF. CDR3 bases read: TGTGCCAGCAGCGTGCCGGAGGAAGGGGAGAGCAATGAG.

Comment on this clone: The read terminates 3 residues before the CDR3 end, so the remaining end is supplied by the germline J gene. This chain connects TRBV7-9 to TRBJ1-1; TRBD1 is a possible D gene (6 bases). Trimming stripped 4 bases from V and 5 bases from J, with 17 bases between. CDR1 and CDR2 from the germline V gene are SEHNR and FQNEAQ (reference sequence). The CDR3 has 15 amino acids. CDR3 bases read: TGTGCCAGCAGCTCACAAGGGGGGGCCGGAACTGAA. This sequence encodes CASSSQGGAGTE. The complete CDR3 reads CASSSQGGAGTEAFF.

This clone was recorded at least ten times. The DNA ends 3 residues before the CDR3 does, and the rest of the CDR3 is filled in from the germline J gene. The chain joins TRBV20-1 to TRBJ2-3; weak D call: TRBD2 (6 bases). This CDR3 has 15 residues. V lost 5 bases, J lost 0 bases, and 15 bases lay in between. Per the germline V gene, CDR1 is DFQATT and CDR2 is SNEGSKA (reference sequence). Partial CDR3 DNA: TGCAGTGCTGGCCTAGGGGCGGGGAGCACAGATACG. Translating gives CSAGLGAGSTDT. The whole CDR3 reads CSAGLGAGSTDTQYF.

To note about this clone: Sequencing ends 3 residues short of the CDR3 end; the germline J gene provides the rest. J is TRBJ1-4 and V is TRBV18, with TRBD1 as a possible D gene (5 bases). The CDR3 length is 14 residues. CDR1 is KGHSH and CDR2 is LQKENI in the germline V gene. With 3 bases removed from V and 5 bases from J, the gap between germline ends came to 10 bases. The CDR3 sequence is CASSPGGGNEKLFF. The sequenced CDR3 bases are TGTGCCAGCTCACCGGGCGGGGGGAATGAAAAA.